Sequencing of this TCR beta chain was carried out in a study of T-cell memory formation after mild COVID-19. Per the germline V gene, CDR1 is SEHNR and CDR2 is FQNEAQ (reference sequence). This CDR3 is built from 13 residues. The J segment lost 4 bases and the V segment lost 5 bases, leaving 3 bases of the junction unmatched. General study findings and limits: Day 37-peaking second-wave clones had unconfirmed SARS-CoV-2 specificity.

Of note for this clonotype: Its antigen is unidentified.

Amplification by 5'RACE using constant-segment primers produced TCR alpha and TCR beta cDNA libraries that carried sample barcodes and UMIs. TCRdb re-called the 5' RACE reads through MiXCR, storing one row per CDR3 protein. The data hold 250,000 to 350,000 distinct CDR3 sequences, with approximately 19% observed a single time. The chain recombines TRBV7-9 with TRBJ2-7, with TRBD2 identical over 9 bases. Sequenced input: PBMCs or a T cell subset sorted from them (not recorded which). The TCR sequence derives from a young man who had mild COVID-19 (a few samples of this study predate the infection). Cell type and time point are not known. In DNA, the CDR3 is TGTGCCAGCAGCCTCAGCGGGGGGTACGAGCAGTACTTC. Amino acids: CASSLSGGYEQYF.